This passage covers 14 T cell receptor beta chains from one sample sequenced in a study of post-analysis software for immune sequencing data. General study points: Patients showed TRBV5-6, TRBV5-1 and TRBV20-1 among 4 or 5 TRBV segments more frequent than in controls.

These receptors' targets are unknown. cDNA libraries for TCR beta contained unique molecular identifiers. A single record per CDR3 protein comes from TCRdb applying MiXCR to the PCR reads. The sample carries approximately 730,000 distinct CDR3 sequences, about 43% recorded once. The sequenced sample was blood. These receptors were taken from a girl between 10 and 17 years old with multiple sclerosis.

The V and J genes are TRBV24-1 and TRBJ2-5; 7 nucleotides align to TRBD1. The CDR3 spans 15 residues. J lost 0 bases, V lost 4 bases, and 4 bases had no gene match. Germline CDR1 reads KGHDR; CDR2 reads SFDVKD. The CDR3 loop is CATSEGTEHQETQYF. The CDR3, as DNA: TGTGCCACCAGTGAGGGGACAGAACACCAAGAGACCCAGTACTTC.

This clonotype showed up just a few times. The chain is built from TRBV29-1 and TRBJ2-5, with D perhaps TRBD1 (5 bases). The DNA matches TRBJ2-7 better at its end, which makes the J call doubtful. CDR3 length: 13 amino acids. Germline V lookup: CDR1 SQVTM, CDR2 ANQGSEA. The CDR3 here is CSVEQGFGYEQYF. CDR3 DNA: TGCAGCGTTGAACAGGGTTTTGGATACGAGCAGTACTTC.

This chain connects TRBV24-1 to TRBJ2-1; 12 bases match TRBD2. Germline CDR1 and CDR2: KGHDR and SFDVKD. This CDR3 has 19 residues. V shed 0 bases and J 8 bases; nucleotides not matched to a gene: 13. CDR3: CATSDLKFLASGRADEQFF. Here the CDR3 DNA reads TGTGCCACCAGTGATTTGAAATTTTTGGCTAGCGGGAGGGCTGATGAGCAGTTCTTC.

CDR3 protein: CASSLRGTGINEQFF. CDR3 bases: TGCGCCAGCAGCTTGAGAGGGACAGGGATAAATGAGCAGTTCTTC. This chain uses TRBV5-1 with TRBJ2-1; TRBD1 matches 9 bases. J was trimmed by 7 bases and V by 1 base; bases with no gene match: 6. From germline, CDR1 is SGHRS and CDR2 YFSETQ. This CDR3 contains 15 residues.

Only one count was recorded for this clonotype. This chain connects TRBV7-9 to TRBJ1-1; D is unresolved. V gave up 4 bases and J gave up 1 base, with 10 bases separating them. Germline V gene lookup returns CDR1 SEHNR and CDR2 FQNEAQ (reference sequence). The CDR3 extends over 14 amino acids. CDR3 DNA: TGTGCCAGCAGCTACCTGACGGGGAACACTGAAGCTTTCTTT. Protein: CASSYLTGNTEAFF.

This clonotype has more than one count but fewer than ten. The V and J genes are TRBV6-6 and TRBJ1-2; D is unresolved. This CDR3 has 14 residues. The V gene's germline CDR1 is MNHNY and CDR2 SVGAGI (reference sequence). Trimming stripped 0 bases from V and 3 bases from J, with 8 bases between. CDR3 nucleotide sequence: TGTGCCAGCAGTTACTCGAAAACGGACTATGGCTACACCTTC. Its translation is CASSYSKTDYGYTF.

The chain has TRBV5-1 and TRBJ2-5; unclear D gene. The V end was cut by 4 bases, the J end by 3 bases, with 16 bases between. The CDR3 is made up of 15 amino acids. Germline CDR1 reads SGHRS; CDR2 reads YFSETQ. CDR3 loop: CASSNVRRAEETQYF. The DNA of the CDR3 is TGCGCCAGCAGCAACGTACGTCGGGCAGAAGAGACCCAGTACTTC.

This clonotype was seen a handful of times. V gene TRBV20-1 combines with J gene TRBJ2-7; 12 nucleotides match TRBD2. The V and J ends lost 4 bases and 2 bases, in that order; junction bases with no gene match: 6. CDR3 length equals 15 residues. Germline CDR1 and CDR2: DFQATT and SNEGSKA (reference sequence). This CDR3 reads CSATSSGREPYEQYF. CDR3 sequence (DNA): TGCAGTGCTACATCTAGCGGGAGGGAACCCTACGAGCAGTACTTC.

The chain uses TRBV2 and TRBJ2-1, with D perhaps TRBD1 or TRBD2 (5 bases each). V was pared by 1 base and J by 1 base, with 8 bases between. Germline values: CDR1 SNHLY, CDR2 FYNNEI. This CDR3 has 15 amino acids. The CDR3 sequence is CASSEGWGSYNEQFF. The CDR3, as DNA: TGTGCCAGCAGTGAAGGATGGGGGTCCTACAATGAGCAGTTCTTC.

The rearrangement joins TRBV11-1 to TRBJ1-2, with no clear D. The germline V gene encodes CDR1 SGHAT and CDR2 FQDESV (reference sequence). The ends were cut back, 6 bases at V and 4 bases at J, with 6 bases in the middle. The CDR3 is 11 residues long. The CDR3 spells CASRQFYGYTF. The CDR3 nucleotides are TGTGCCAGCAGGCAGTTCTATGGCTACACCTTC.

The chain combines TRBV29-1 with TRBJ1-2; possibly TRBD1 for D (6 bases). Deletions cut 7 bases from V and 6 bases from J, with 33 bases between. Germline CDR1 is SQVTM and CDR2 is ANQGSEA. This CDR3 comprises 18 residues. Here the CDR3 DNA reads TGCAGCGCCGATAACACAGGGAGGGTGGCTCTCGGGGATAATGGCTACACCTTC. Translation gives CSADNTGRVALGDNGYTF.

The chain recombines TRBV18 with TRBJ2-2; no definite D call. With 0 bases removed from V and 4 bases from J, the gap between germline ends came to 3 bases. Germline V gene lookup returns CDR1 KGHSH and CDR2 LQKENI. The CDR3 sequence is 13 residues long. The CDR3 coding sequence is TGTGCCAGCTCACCACCGGTCACCGGGGAGCTGTTTTTT. It encodes CASSPPVTGELFF.

The chain couples TRBV9 to TRBJ2-3, with TRBD2 identical over 10 bases. The CDR3 sequence is 16 residues long. Losses at the gene ends were 3 bases for V and 3 bases for J; bases not matched to a gene: 7. Germline V lookup: CDR1 SGDLS, CDR2 YYNGEE. The CDR3, as DNA: TGTGCCAGCAGCGGTCTAGCGGGAGTCGAGACAGATACGCAGTATTTT. This translates into CASSGLAGVETDTQYF.

This chain joins TRBV29-1 and TRBJ1-1; D is undetermined. The CDR3 is made up of 12 amino acids. The ends were cut back, 4 bases at V and 1 base at J, with 7 bases in the middle. Germline CDR1 and CDR2: SQVTM and ANQGSEA. DNA for the CDR3: TGCAGCGTTGTACTGTGGAACACTGAAGCTTTCTTT. As protein: CSVVLWNTEAFF.